Each of the 9 T cell receptor beta chains below was sequenced from the same sample in a study of tumor and adjacent non-tumor tissue in lung cancer. No cell sorting was done before RNA was extracted from the tissue. The library came from three nested PCR rounds adapted from ARM-PCR protocols. Each CDR3 protein is one row after TCRdb ran MiXCR on the multiplex PCR reads. The table has around 200,000 distinct CDR3 sequences, roughly 70% seen once. The sample comprised lung tumor tissue. Every receptor here comes from a man aged 55 to 69 with non-small cell lung cancer.

Concerning this clonotype: One end of the junction fails to match germline, which may point to a read error. The V and J genes are TRBV30 and TRBJ2-7; D is uncertain. Germline values: CDR1 GTSNPN, CDR2 SVGIG (reference sequence). There are 14 residues in the CDR3. The CDR3 sequence is CAWRPGTASYEQYF. In nucleotides, the CDR3 is TGTGCATGGAGACCCGGCACGGCCTCCTACGAGCAGTACTTC.

Regarding this clonotype: A much bigger clone sits one base away, suggesting this may be a read error. The V and J genes are TRBV20-1 and TRBJ2-6, with TRBD2 matching 10 bases. The germline CDR1 and CDR2 sequences are DFQATT and SNEGSKA (reference sequence). The CDR3 covers 17 residues. The CDR3 nucleotides are TGCAATGCTAGAATACTAGCGGGGAATACTGGGGCCAACGTCCTGACTTTC. Residues: CNARILAGNTGANVLTF.

The genes are TRBV29-1 and TRBJ2-5; TRBD1 matches 8 bases. The germline V gene encodes CDR1 SQVTM and CDR2 ANQGSEA. The CDR3 is 12 residues long. The CDR3 DNA reads TGCAGAGTATTCGACAGGGGAGAGACCCAGTACTTC. This sequence encodes CRVFDRGETQYF.

To note about this clonotype: This may come from a read error, since a much larger clone is one base off. V and J are TRBV20-1 and TRBJ2-7; TRBD2 aligns across 8 bases. J lost 10 bases, V lost 5 bases, and 16 bases had no gene match. This CDR3 is built from 14 residues. CDR1 is DFQATT, CDR2 SNEGSKA, per germline (reference sequence). The CDR3 sequence is CSAGSGTSVVDQYF. The CDR3 DNA follows: TGCAGTGCTGGATCCGGGACTAGTGTCGTCGACCAGTACTTC.

This clonotype was picked up one time. This CDR3 is missing its conserved last phenylalanine or tryptophan, likely due to a read error. The chain recombines TRBV5-4 with TRBJ1-2; tentative D call: TRBD1 (6 bases). The germline CDR1 and CDR2 sequences are SGHNT and YYREEE (reference sequence). The CDR3 is 13 residues long. CDR3 region: CASSTRGGYGYTI. The CDR3 DNA reads as TGTGCAAGCAGCACCAGGGGCGGCTATGGCTACACCATC.

This clonotype appeared a few times. The chain employs TRBV6-1 and TRBJ2-2; the D is unclear. CDR3 length equals 13 residues. Germline assignment: CDR1 MNHNS and CDR2 SASEGT. The V gene lost 9 bases and the J gene lost 0 bases, with 8 bases spanning the gap. This CDR3 reads CASVQANTGELFF. The CDR3 nucleotides read TGTGCCAGTGTTCAGGCGAACACCGGGGAGCTGTTTTTT.

This chain uses TRBV4-2 with TRBJ2-3; possibly TRBD2 for D (7 bases). CDR3 length: 16 amino acids. The germline V and J ends were trimmed by 0 bases and 0 bases, with 10 bases remaining between them. Germline assignment: CDR1 LGHNA and CDR2 YNFKEQ. This CDR3 reads CASSQDRGGSTDTQYF. The CDR3 DNA follows: TGTGCCAGCAGCCAAGATAGGGGGGGGAGCACAGATACGCAGTATTTT.

This clonotype was counted at least ten times. The rearrangement joins TRBV6-6 to TRBJ2-2, with no clear D. V was clipped by 4 bases and J by 0 bases, with 15 bases between them. The germline CDR1 and CDR2 sequences are MNHNY and SVGAGI (reference sequence). This CDR3 has 17 residues. DNA of the CDR3: TGTGCCAGCAGTTTCCCGAAGGCAGGACCGAACACCGGGGAGCTGTTTTTT. This gives the protein CASSFPKAGPNTGELFF.

The sample holds one count of this clonotype. One junction end disagrees with the germline gene, perhaps due to a read error. The chain links TRBV6-2 or TRBV6-3 to TRBJ2-1; D is perhaps TRBD2 (7 bases). The CDR3 length is 16 residues. The germline gives CDR1 MNHEY, CDR2 SVGEGT. The CDR3: CASIKGFGGPYNEQLF. The CDR3 region has the DNA TGTGCCAGCATCAAGGGGTTCGGGGGGCCCTACAATGAGCAGTTATTC.